This T cell receptor beta chain was documented in a study of identical twins. V lost 5 bases and J lost 1, with 9 bases in between. The CDR3 sequence is 15 residues long. Germline CDR1 and CDR2: SGHAT and FQNNGV. TCRdb passed the 5' RACE reads through MiXCR, listing each CDR3 protein once. The sample records fewer than 450,000 distinct CDR3 sequences, approximately 8.8% being singletons. This TCR was recovered from a woman aged 50 to 60 in good health. Sequences were obtained from naive T cells sorted from blood. J is TRBJ2-6 and V is TRBV11-2, with unresolved D. CDR3 sequence reads: CASSPHKSGANVLTF. CDR3 nucleotide sequence: TGTGCCAGCAGCCCCCACAAGTCTGGGGCCAACGTCCTGACTTTC. Supplemented by reference TRBV11-2 and TRBJ2-6, the full variable domain reads EAGVAQSPRYKIIEKRQSVAFWCNPISGHATLYWYQQILGQGPKLLIQFQNNGVVDDSQLPKDRFSAERLKGVDSTLKIQPAKLEDSAVYLCASSPHKSGANVLTFGAGSRLTVL.